This T cell receptor (beta chain) was identified during a study of T cell responses to AZD1222 COVID-19 vaccine. With regard to this clone: The antigen is not known.

Data came from immunoSEQ multiplex PCR; TCRdb stores just in-frame clones and leaves some out. The sample contains about 140,000 clones, 90% to 95% of which appear only once. Study-wide findings and caveats: Only five to seven AZD1222 recipients tested seropositive at baseline.

V shed 1 base and J 2 bases; nucleotides not matched to a gene: 6. This CDR3 has 17 residues. CDR1 is MDHEN, CDR2 SYDVKM, per germline. V usage is TRBV28 and J usage is TRBJ2-1; TRBD2 aligns across 9 bases. Specimen: peripheral blood, collected 28 days after the second AZD1222 dose. The TCR sequence derives from an adult who received the AZD1222 COVID-19 vaccine. The chain's CDR3 is CASSLSSSGRPYNEQFF. The CDR3 nucleotides are TGTGCCAGCAGTTTATCTTCCAGCGGGAGGCCCTACAATGAGCAGTTCTTC. Combining the CDR3 with reference TRBV28 and TRBJ2-1 gives the whole variable domain DVKVTQSSRYLVKRTGEKVFLECVQDMDHENMFWYRQDPGLGLRLIYFSYDVKMKEKGDIPEGYSVSREKKERFSLILESASTNQTSMYLCASSLSSSGRPYNEQFFGPGTRLTVL.